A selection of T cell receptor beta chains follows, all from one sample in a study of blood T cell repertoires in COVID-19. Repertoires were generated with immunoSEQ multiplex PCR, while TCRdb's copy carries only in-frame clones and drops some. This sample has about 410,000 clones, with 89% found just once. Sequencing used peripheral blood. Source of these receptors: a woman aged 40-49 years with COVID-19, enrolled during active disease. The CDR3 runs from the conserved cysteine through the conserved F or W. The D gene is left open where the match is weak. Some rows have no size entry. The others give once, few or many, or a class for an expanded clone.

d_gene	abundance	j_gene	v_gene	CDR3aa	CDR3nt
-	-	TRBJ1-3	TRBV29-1	CSATGLGGNTIYF	TGCAGCGCTACCGGCCTCGGAGGGAACACCATATATTTT
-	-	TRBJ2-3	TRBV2	CASKKDRDTDTQYF	TGTGCCAGCAAAAAGGACAGAGACACAGATACGCAGTATTTT
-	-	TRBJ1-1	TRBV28	CASLGGAVTEAFF	TGTGCCAGCCTCGGGGGGGCAGTCACTGAAGCTTTCTTT
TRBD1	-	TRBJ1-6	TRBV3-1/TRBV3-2	CASSQARGTALNSPLHF	TGTGCCAGCAGCCAGGCAAGGGGGACAGCGCTTAATTCACCCCTCCACTTT
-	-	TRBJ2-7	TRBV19	CASSIVPLHEQYF	TGTGCCAGTAGTATAGTCCCCCTCCACGAGCAGTACTTC
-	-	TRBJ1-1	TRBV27	CASSSFQGGTEAFF	TGTGCCAGCAGTTCCTTCCAGGGTGGCACTGAAGCTTTCTTT
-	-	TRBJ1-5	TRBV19	CASNRENQPQHF	TGTGCCAGTAACAGGGAAAATCAGCCCCAGCATTTT
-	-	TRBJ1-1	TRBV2	CASSEYGGKAEAFF	TGTGCCAGCAGTGAATACGGCGGGAAGGCTGAAGCTTTCTTT
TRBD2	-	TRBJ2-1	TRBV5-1	CASRSLAGVSYNEQFF	TGCGCCAGCAGATCTCTAGCGGGGGTATCCTACAATGAGCAGTTCTTC
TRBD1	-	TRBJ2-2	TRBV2	CASSLGQGETGELFF	TGTGCCAGCAGTCTTGGACAGGGAGAGACCGGGGAGCTGTTTTTT
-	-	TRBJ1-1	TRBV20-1	CRRGGTEAFF	TGCAGACGGGGGGGAACTGAAGCTTTCTTT
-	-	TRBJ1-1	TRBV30	CAWRKPGQNTEAFF	TGTGCCTGGAGGAAACCGGGACAGAACACTGAAGCTTTCTTT
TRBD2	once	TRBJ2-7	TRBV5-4	CASSLFAGGLYEQYF	TGTGCCAGCAGCTTGTTCGCGGGAGGGCTCTACGAGCAGTACTTC
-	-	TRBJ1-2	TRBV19	CASSKLSREANYGYTF	TGTGCCAGTAGTAAACTTTCCCGGGAAGCTAACTATGGCTACACCTTC
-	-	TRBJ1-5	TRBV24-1	CATSTTDSLNQPQHF	TGTGCCACCAGTACAACGGACAGTCTCAATCAGCCCCAGCATTTT
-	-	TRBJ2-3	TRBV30	CASSVAQLGPDTQYF	TGTGCCTCCTCAGTAGCGCAGCTGGGCCCAGATACGCAGTATTTT
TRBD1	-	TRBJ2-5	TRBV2	CASRGGPGQGAGETQYF	TGTGCCAGCAGAGGCGGCCCGGGACAGGGCGCGGGGGAGACCCAGTACTTC
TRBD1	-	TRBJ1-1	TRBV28	CASSISGTGNVEAFF	TGTGCCAGCAGTATCTCCGGGACAGGAAACGTTGAAGCTTTCTTT
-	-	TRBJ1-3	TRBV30	CACTGSTSGNTIYF	TGTGCCTGCACCGGGTCCACCTCTGGAAACACCATATATTTT
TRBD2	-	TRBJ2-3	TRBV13	CASSWTSDMSAGTDTQYF	TGTGCCAGCAGCTGGACTAGTGACATGTCCGCTGGCACAGATACGCAGTATTTT
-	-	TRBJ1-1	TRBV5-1	CASSVGVNTEAFF	TGCGCCAGCAGCGTAGGAGTGAACACTGAAGCTTTCTTT
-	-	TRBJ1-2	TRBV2	CASSEGTLTNYGYTF	TGTGCCAGCAGTGAAGGAACATTAACTAACTATGGCTACACCTTC
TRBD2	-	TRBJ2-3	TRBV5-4	CASSRGGLDGRDTQYF	TGTGCCAGCAGTCGGGGAGGGCTAGACGGGAGAGATACGCAGTATTTT
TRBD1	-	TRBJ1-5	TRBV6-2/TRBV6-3	CASSTRLRGPQPQHF	TGTGCCAGCAGTACCCGCTTAAGGGGGCCTCAGCCCCAGCATTTT
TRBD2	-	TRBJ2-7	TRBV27	CASSLSSGGSYEQYF	TGTGCCAGCAGTTTATCTAGCGGGGGCTCCTACGAGCAGTACTTC
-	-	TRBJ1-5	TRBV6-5	CASGISNQPQHF	TGTGCCAGCGGCATCAGCAATCAGCCCCAGCATTTT
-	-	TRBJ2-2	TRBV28	CASSNPWGRGMNTGELFF	TGTGCCAGCTCGAATCCATGGGGCAGAGGCATGAACACCGGGGAGCTGTTTTTT
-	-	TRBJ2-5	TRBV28	CASAGVPRETQYF	TGTGCCAGCGCAGGGGTCCCACGGGAGACCCAGTACTTC
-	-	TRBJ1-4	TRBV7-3	CASSRARGEKLFF	TGTGCCAGCAGCCGCGCCCGCGGTGAAAAACTGTTTTTT
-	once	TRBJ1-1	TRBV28	CASSLSWGREELITQLNTEAFF	TGTGCCAGCAGTTTATCCTGGGGCAGGGAAGAACTTATCACCCAGCTTAACACTGAAGCTTTCTTT
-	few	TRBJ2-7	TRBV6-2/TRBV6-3	CASSYSGGSYEQYF	TGTGCCAGCAGTTACAGCGGAGGGTCCTACGAGCAGTACTTC
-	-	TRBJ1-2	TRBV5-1	CASGDGGPTYGYTF	TGCGCCAGCGGGGATGGAGGACCGACCTATGGCTACACCTTC
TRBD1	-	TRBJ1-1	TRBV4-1	CASSQETGGESTLVGTEAFF	TGCGCCAGCAGCCAAGAAACAGGGGGCGAATCCACCCTGGTGGGCACTGAAGCTTTCTTT
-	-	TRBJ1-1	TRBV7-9	CASSSLLQGRVTEAFF	TGTGCCAGCAGCTCCCTTCTACAGGGTAGGGTCACTGAAGCTTTCTTT
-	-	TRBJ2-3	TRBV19	CASNTLGAGLKYF	TGTGCCAGTAATACATTGGGCGCAGGGTTGAAATATTTT
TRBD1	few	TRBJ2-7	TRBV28	CASSSGQGEVYEQYF	TGTGCCAGCAGTTCGGGACAGGGGGAGGTCTACGAGCAGTACTTC
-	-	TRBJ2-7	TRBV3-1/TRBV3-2	CASSQGLYEQYF	TGTGCCAGCAGCCAAGGGCTCTACGAGCAGTACTTC
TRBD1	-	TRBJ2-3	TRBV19	CASSLLGGSSTDTQYF	TGTGCCAGTAGCCTGTTAGGGGGCTCTAGCACAGATACGCAGTATTTT
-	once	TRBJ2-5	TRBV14	CASSQGRDGRDF	TGTGCCAGCAGCCAGGGGCGGGACGGCAGGGACTTC
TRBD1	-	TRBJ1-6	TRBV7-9	CASGQVNSPLHF	TGTGCCAGCGGACAGGTCAATTCACCCCTCCACTTT
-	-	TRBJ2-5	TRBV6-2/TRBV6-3	CASSYLESRTSQTQYF	TGTGCCAGCAGTTACTTGGAATCGAGGACTTCCCAGACCCAGTACTTC
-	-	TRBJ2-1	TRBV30	CAWRVYGEQFF	TGTGCCTGGAGAGTCTACGGTGAGCAGTTCTTC
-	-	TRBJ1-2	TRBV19	CASSISRGSYTF	TGTGCCAGTAGTATCTCTCGGGGGAGCTACACCTTC
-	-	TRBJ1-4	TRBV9	CASSALDRTNEKLFF	TGTGCCAGCAGCGCTTTGGACAGAACTAATGAAAAACTGTTTTTT